This TCR beta chain was captured by sequencing in a study of blood T cell repertoires in COVID-19. How the authors handled the data: Estimated nucleated cell counts came from reference gene primer amplification. Clones were read by immunoSEQ multiplex PCR, and TCRdb kept only the in-frame ones, dropping some. The V and J calls and clone size were taken over from that table, and D and trimming were inferred from the DNA. The table records 140,000 to 150,000 clones, roughly 80% of them present only once. The CDR3 length is 15 residues. Between the trimmed V and J ends, which lost 3 bases and 0 bases, there was a span of 11 bases. Germline CDR1 is KGHSH and CDR2 is LQKENI.

The chain is built from TRBV18 and TRBJ1-1; tentatively, D is TRBD1 (5 bases). Sequenced input: peripheral blood. This sequence was found in a human donor with acute or convalescent COVID-19. The donor label of this sample is uncertain. The CDR3 is CASSPGALLNTEAFF. CDR3 DNA sequence: TGTGCCAGCTCACCTGGGGCCCTTCTGAACACTGAAGCTTTCTTT. Variable domain in full (rest from reference TRBV18 and TRBJ1-1): NAGVMQNPRHLVRRRGQEARLRCSPMKGHSHVYWYRQLPEEGLKFMVYLQKENIIDESGMPKERFSAEFPKEGPSILRIQQVVRGDSAAYFCASSPGALLNTEAFFGQGTRLTVV.